Following are 5 T cell receptor beta chains from one sample sequenced in a study of EBV T-cell therapy then PD-1 blockade in nasopharyngeal carcinoma. Only in-frame clones appear in the TCRdb table, and some are missing; sequencing was by immunoSEQ multiplex PCR. Of around 19,000 clones listed, roughly four fifths were seen once; the top ten hold around 29%. No antigens are known for them. Time point given: 266 days after commencement of treatment, after nivolumab therapy. Treatment noted: AdE1-LMPpoly-expanded autologous EBV-specific T-cell therapy followed by anti-PD-1 nivolumab. Sequenced here: CD8+ T cells from blood, sampled at roughly day 250 from a patient whose treatment included autologous EBV-specific T cells and nivolumab. The receptors shown here come from a man aged 35-49 years with nasopharyngeal carcinoma.

V usage is TRBV7-9 and J usage is TRBJ1-2, with 9 bases matching TRBD1. There are 15 residues in the CDR3. The V gene end was trimmed by 1 base and the J gene end by 4 bases; junction bases not matched to a gene: 4. In germline, CDR1 is SEHNR, CDR2 FQNEAQ (reference sequence). The CDR3, as DNA: TGTGCCAGCAGCTTAGGGACAGGGGATGGCTATGGCTACACCTTC. It is translated as CASSLGTGDGYGYTF.

The J gene is TRBJ2-7, the V gene TRBV5-4; either TRBD1 or TRBD2 may supply D (6 bases each). Germline lookup yields CDR1 SGHNT and CDR2 YYREEE (reference sequence). Trimming removed 4 bases at V and 3 bases at J, with 11 bases between. The CDR3 has 13 amino acids. Here the CDR3 DNA reads TGTGCCAGCAGCGGAGGGACATTCTACGAGCAGTACTTC. As protein: CASSGGTFYEQYF.

J is TRBJ2-1 and V is TRBV4-3; 8 bases line up with TRBD2. After removal of 8 bases from V and 4 bases from J, the junction contained 10 bases not matched to a gene. Germline lookup yields CDR1 LGHNA and CDR2 YSLEER. The CDR3 spans 15 residues. For the CDR3, the DNA is TGCGCCAGCGGGTTCGGGACTAGTTTATACAATGAGCAGTTCTTC. Protein product: CASGFGTSLYNEQFF.

The V and J genes are TRBV6-4 and TRBJ2-6, with D uncertain. The germline V and J ends were trimmed by 2 bases and 0 bases, with 2 bases remaining between them. The CDR3 has 14 amino acids. The germline gives CDR1 MRHNA, CDR2 SNTAGT. CDR3 sequence: CASSDISGANVLTF. CDR3 DNA sequence: TGTGCCAGCAGTGACATCTCTGGGGCCAACGTCCTGACTTTC.

The chain has TRBV21-1 and TRBJ2-3; TRBD2, the table's D call, was not compared with the DNA. TRBV21-1 has pseudogene status. The CDR3 has 15 residues. As DNA, the CDR3 is TGTGCCAGCAGCCACGGGGCGGGGGGGCCAGATACGCAGTATTTT. This encodes CASSHGAGGPDTQYF.